This is a list of T cell receptor beta chains from one sample in a study of T-cell memory formation after mild COVID-19. Via MiXCR, TCRdb re-called the 5' RACE reads, giving one row per CDR3 protein. The data hold around 320,000 distinct CDR3 sequences, with roughly a fifth observed a single time. The sample comprised PBMCs or a T cell subset sorted from them (not recorded which). These receptors were obtained from a young man who had mild COVID-19 (a few samples of this study predate the infection). Cell type and time point are not known. Each CDR3 is given with its conserved first and last residue. Fields, in order: D gene, V gene, J gene, clone size, CDR3 DNA, CDR3 protein. A D gene is named only where the DNA matches it firmly. Some rows mark clone size as missing; the rest say once, few, many or name a class of expanded clone.

d_call: TRBD2
v_call: TRBV11-2
j_call: TRBJ2-3
clone_size: NA
cdr3_nt: TGTGCCAGCAGCCGAGCGGGGTTAGCAGATACGCAGTATTTT
cdr3_aa: CASSRAGLADTQYF

d_call: TRBD1
v_call: TRBV20-1
j_call: TRBJ2-7
clone_size: NA
cdr3_nt: TGCAGTGACACTAGGGGGACAGGGGGCCCCTACGAGCAGTACTTC
cdr3_aa: CSDTRGTGGPYEQYF

d_call: NA
v_call: TRBV20-1
j_call: TRBJ2-1
clone_size: NA
cdr3_nt: TGCAGTGCTAGAGATGGGAACGCCTTGAATGAGCAGTTCTTC
cdr3_aa: CSARDGNALNEQFF

d_call: NA
v_call: TRBV7-3
j_call: TRBJ1-1
clone_size: NA
cdr3_nt: TGTGCCAGCAGCTCCTCCCCCCTTGAGACTGAAGCTTTCTTT
cdr3_aa: CASSSSPLETEAFF

d_call: TRBD2
v_call: TRBV27
j_call: TRBJ2-1
clone_size: few
cdr3_nt: TGTGCCAGCAGTTCTCCCCGGACTAGCGGGGTCCACAATGAGCAGTTCTTC
cdr3_aa: CASSSPRTSGVHNEQFF

d_call: TRBD1
v_call: TRBV24-1
j_call: TRBJ2-3
clone_size: few
cdr3_nt: TGTGCCACCAGTGACTCTAGACAGGGAGGCACAGATACGCAGTATTTT
cdr3_aa: CATSDSRQGGTDTQYF

d_call: NA
v_call: TRBV7-3
j_call: TRBJ2-4
clone_size: NA
cdr3_nt: TGTGCCAGCAGCTCGGAGGCGAACATTCAGTACTTC
cdr3_aa: CASSSEANIQYF

d_call: NA
v_call: TRBV7-9
j_call: TRBJ1-2
clone_size: NA
cdr3_nt: TGTGCCAGCAGCTCGGCGCATGGCTACACCTTC
cdr3_aa: CASSSAHGYTF

d_call: NA
v_call: TRBV18
j_call: TRBJ2-3
clone_size: NA
cdr3_nt: TGTGCCAGCTCACAAGGGACCGCTCGGGCAGATACGCAGTATTTT
cdr3_aa: CASSQGTARADTQYF

d_call: NA
v_call: TRBV15
j_call: TRBJ1-3
clone_size: NA
cdr3_nt: TGTGCCACCAGTTACGGGGCCGGAAACACCATATATTTT
cdr3_aa: CATSYGAGNTIYF

d_call: NA
v_call: TRBV6-5
j_call: TRBJ2-5
clone_size: NA
cdr3_nt: TGTGCCAGCAGCCCGACGGGATTGGCCCAGTACTTC
cdr3_aa: CASSPTGLAQYF

d_call: NA
v_call: TRBV24-1
j_call: TRBJ2-1
clone_size: few
cdr3_nt: TGTGCCACCAGTGATTTTGCCGGGGTAAATGAGCAGTTCTTC
cdr3_aa: CATSDFAGVNEQFF

d_call: NA
v_call: TRBV5-5
j_call: TRBJ2-3
clone_size: few
cdr3_nt: TGTGCCAGCAGCTTTGGATTTGGGACAGATACGCAGTATTTT
cdr3_aa: CASSFGFGTDTQYF

d_call: NA
v_call: TRBV6-6
j_call: TRBJ2-3
clone_size: many
cdr3_nt: TGTGCCAGCAGTTACTCGAGAGATACGCAGTATTTT
cdr3_aa: CASSYSRDTQYF

d_call: TRBD2
v_call: TRBV5-1
j_call: TRBJ2-1
clone_size: many
cdr3_nt: TGCGCCAGCAGCGAGATAGCGGGGGGGCCGGGGAATGAGCAGTTCTTC
cdr3_aa: CASSEIAGGPGNEQFF

d_call: TRBD1
v_call: TRBV12-3/TRBV12-4
j_call: TRBJ1-5
clone_size: few
cdr3_nt: TGTGCCAGCAGTTTAGACGGGACAGGGAAGAGGCCCCAGCATTTT
cdr3_aa: CASSLDGTGKRPQHF

d_call: NA
v_call: TRBV7-2
j_call: TRBJ1-2
clone_size: NA
cdr3_nt: TGTGCCAGCAGCTCCTACCTGTCAGCCTCCTATGGCTACACCTTC
cdr3_aa: CASSSYLSASYGYTF

d_call: NA
v_call: TRBV6-2/TRBV6-3
j_call: TRBJ1-1
clone_size: few
cdr3_nt: TGTGCCAGCAGTACACTCAGTGGGACATTGAACACTGAAGCTTTCTTT
cdr3_aa: CASSTLSGTLNTEAFF

d_call: TRBD2
v_call: TRBV3-1
j_call: TRBJ2-3
clone_size: NA
cdr3_nt: TGTGCCAGCAGCCGATCTCTGACTAGCGGGGGGGCAGATACGCAGTATTTT
cdr3_aa: CASSRSLTSGGADTQYF

d_call: TRBD1
v_call: TRBV18
j_call: TRBJ2-7
clone_size: NA
cdr3_nt: TGTGCCAGCTCACCAGGGACAGGGCCGGACGAGCAGTACTTC
cdr3_aa: CASSPGTGPDEQYF

d_call: NA
v_call: TRBV7-2
j_call: TRBJ1-6
clone_size: NA
cdr3_nt: TGTGCCAGCAGCCCTGCGGTGGGGTCACCCCTCCACTTT
cdr3_aa: CASSPAVGSPLHF

d_call: NA
v_call: TRBV6-1
j_call: TRBJ2-7
clone_size: few
cdr3_nt: TGTGCCAGCAGGATTAAAAAGGGAAGCTCCTACGAGCAGTACTTC
cdr3_aa: CASRIKKGSSYEQYF

d_call: TRBD1
v_call: TRBV7-2
j_call: TRBJ1-5
clone_size: few
cdr3_nt: TGTGCCAGCAGTTCCGGGACAGGGGGCCCTTATAGCAATCAGCCCCAGCATTTT
cdr3_aa: CASSSGTGGPYSNQPQHF

d_call: NA
v_call: TRBV11-2
j_call: TRBJ1-1
clone_size: NA
cdr3_nt: TGTGCCAGCAGCCGCACGTACCGACAGGCTGAAGCTTTCTTT
cdr3_aa: CASSRTYRQAEAFF

d_call: NA
v_call: TRBV6-5
j_call: TRBJ1-2
clone_size: NA
cdr3_nt: TGTGCCAGCAGTTACCAGGGATTCTATGGCTACACCTTC
cdr3_aa: CASSYQGFYGYTF

d_call: NA
v_call: TRBV7-2
j_call: TRBJ1-5
clone_size: many
cdr3_nt: TGTGCCAGCAGCAAGGGAGCCGGTGGCCAGCCCCAGCATTTT
cdr3_aa: CASSKGAGGQPQHF

d_call: TRBD2
v_call: TRBV4-1
j_call: TRBJ2-5
clone_size: few
cdr3_nt: TGCGCCAGCAGCCCCCCCGGGGGGATAGAGACCCAGTACTTC
cdr3_aa: CASSPPGGIETQYF

d_call: TRBD1
v_call: TRBV5-6
j_call: TRBJ2-2
clone_size: NA
cdr3_nt: TGTGCCAGCAGCCCCTACGACAGGGCGAACACCGGGGAGCTGTTTTTT
cdr3_aa: CASSPYDRANTGELFF

d_call: TRBD1
v_call: TRBV6-6
j_call: TRBJ2-1
clone_size: few
cdr3_nt: TGTGCCAGCAGTCGGACAGGGGAATACAATGAGCAGTTCTTC
cdr3_aa: CASSRTGEYNEQFF

d_call: TRBD1
v_call: TRBV6-6
j_call: TRBJ2-1
clone_size: many
cdr3_nt: TGTGCCAGCGCGGGACAGGGGAGATTGAGCGCCTACAATGAGCAGTTCTTC
cdr3_aa: CASAGQGRLSAYNEQFF

d_call: NA
v_call: TRBV20-1
j_call: TRBJ2-3
clone_size: NA
cdr3_nt: TGCAGTGCCCGGCGTCTCTACACAGATACGCAGTATTTT
cdr3_aa: CSARRLYTDTQYF

d_call: TRBD2
v_call: TRBV20-1
j_call: TRBJ2-5
clone_size: NA
cdr3_nt: TGCAGTGCTAGACCCCTAGCGGGGGCGTCGGAGACCCAGTACTTC
cdr3_aa: CSARPLAGASETQYF

d_call: NA
v_call: TRBV4-1
j_call: TRBJ2-3
clone_size: NA
cdr3_nt: TGCGCCAGCAGCCCTTTTGGGGTCTCCCCAGATACGCAGTATTTT
cdr3_aa: CASSPFGVSPDTQYF

d_call: NA
v_call: TRBV5-1
j_call: TRBJ1-1
clone_size: few
cdr3_nt: TGCGCCAGCAGCTTGACAGGGCCGAACACTGAAGCTTTCTTT
cdr3_aa: CASSLTGPNTEAFF

d_call: NA
v_call: TRBV28
j_call: TRBJ2-2
clone_size: NA
cdr3_nt: TGTGCCAGCAGTAAAAGGGGGACCGGGGAGCTGTTTTTT
cdr3_aa: CASSKRGTGELFF

d_call: NA
v_call: TRBV12-3/TRBV12-4
j_call: TRBJ1-6
clone_size: NA
cdr3_nt: TGTGCCAGCAGTTCCCCGCGTGGTGGGGGTTCTTCACCCCTCCACTTT
cdr3_aa: CASSSPRGGGSSPLHF

d_call: NA
v_call: TRBV5-1
j_call: TRBJ1-2
clone_size: NA
cdr3_nt: TGCGCCAGCAGCCTCACAGGCTCCGGGGACTATGGCTACACCTTC
cdr3_aa: CASSLTGSGDYGYTF

d_call: TRBD2
v_call: TRBV18
j_call: TRBJ2-3
clone_size: few
cdr3_nt: TGTGCCAGCTCACCCCTTTTCGAGCGGGGGAATACGCAGTATTTT
cdr3_aa: CASSPLFERGNTQYF

d_call: NA
v_call: TRBV7-9
j_call: TRBJ2-5
clone_size: few
cdr3_nt: TGTGCCAGCAGCCTCGCGGGACGGATAGAAGAGACCCAGTACTTC
cdr3_aa: CASSLAGRIEETQYF